This note documents a single T cell receptor (beta chain) sequence. Its target is not known. The CDR3 is 13 residues long. CDR1 and CDR2 from the germline V gene are MRHNA and SNTAGT. Trimming pared 6 bases from V and 5 bases from J, leaving 13 bases between. Sequencing used immunoSEQ multiplex PCR; TCRdb keeps in-frame clones, though not all of them. The data show about 360,000 clones, about nine tenths seen once. This sample is part of a study of cytomegalovirus exposure and HLA in healthy donors. Study observations and caveats: TCR sequences were mostly rare, though some public TCRs occurred in many donors. With high specificity and sensitivity, the classifier reportedly diagnosed cytomegalovirus status.

Separate from the roughly 670-subject first cohort, the roughly 120-subject validation cohort was the one that the donors belonged to. The receptor comes from a woman aged 18-29 years in good health and CMV-seronegative. The rearrangement links TRBV6-4 to TRBJ2-5, with no clear D. The specimen was PBMCs. CDR3 sequence (DNA): TGTGCCAGCAGCGCCGAGCCGAGGGAGACCCAGTACTTC. Its protein is CASSAEPRETQYF.